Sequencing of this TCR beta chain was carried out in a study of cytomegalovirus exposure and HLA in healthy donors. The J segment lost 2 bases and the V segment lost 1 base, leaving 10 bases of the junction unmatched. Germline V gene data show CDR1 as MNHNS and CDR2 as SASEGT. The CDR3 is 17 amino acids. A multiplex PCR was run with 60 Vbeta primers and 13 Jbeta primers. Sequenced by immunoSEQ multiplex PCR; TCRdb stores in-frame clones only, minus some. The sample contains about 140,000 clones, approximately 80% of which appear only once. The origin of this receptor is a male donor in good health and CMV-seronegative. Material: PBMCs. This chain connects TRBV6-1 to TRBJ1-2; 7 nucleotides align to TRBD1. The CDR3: CASSEGEDRASNYGYTF. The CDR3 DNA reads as TGTGCCAGCAGTGAAGGGGAAGACAGGGCCTCGAACTATGGCTACACCTTC.